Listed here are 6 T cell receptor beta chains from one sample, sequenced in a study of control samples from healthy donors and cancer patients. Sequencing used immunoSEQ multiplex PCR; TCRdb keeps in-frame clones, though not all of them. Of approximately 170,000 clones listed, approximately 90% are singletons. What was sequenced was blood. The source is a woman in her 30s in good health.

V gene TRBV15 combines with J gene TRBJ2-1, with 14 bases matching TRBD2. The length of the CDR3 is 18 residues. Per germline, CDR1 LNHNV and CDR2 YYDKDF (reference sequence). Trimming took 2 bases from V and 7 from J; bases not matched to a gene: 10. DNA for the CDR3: TGTGCCACCAGCAGACAACTAGGACTAGCGGGAGGTGTAAATGAGCAGTTCTTC. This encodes CATSRQLGLAGGVNEQFF.

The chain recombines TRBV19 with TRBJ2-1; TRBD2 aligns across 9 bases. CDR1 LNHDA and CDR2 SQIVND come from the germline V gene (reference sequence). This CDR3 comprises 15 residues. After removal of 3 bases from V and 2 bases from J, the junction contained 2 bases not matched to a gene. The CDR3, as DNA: TGTGCCAGTAGTATTACTAGCGGGCCCTACAATGAGCAGTTCTTC. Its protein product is CASSITSGPYNEQFF.

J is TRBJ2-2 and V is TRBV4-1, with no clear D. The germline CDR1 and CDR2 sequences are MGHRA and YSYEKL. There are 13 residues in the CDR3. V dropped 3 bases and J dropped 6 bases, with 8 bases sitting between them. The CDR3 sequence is CASSQKSAGELFF. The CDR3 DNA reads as TGCGCCAGCAGCCAGAAAAGTGCCGGGGAGCTGTTTTTT.

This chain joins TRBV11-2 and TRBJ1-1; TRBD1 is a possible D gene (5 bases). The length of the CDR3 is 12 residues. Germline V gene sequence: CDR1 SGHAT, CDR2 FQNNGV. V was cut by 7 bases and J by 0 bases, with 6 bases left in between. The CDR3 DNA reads TGTGCCAGCACAGGGTTGAACACTGAAGCTTTCTTT. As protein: CASTGLNTEAFF.

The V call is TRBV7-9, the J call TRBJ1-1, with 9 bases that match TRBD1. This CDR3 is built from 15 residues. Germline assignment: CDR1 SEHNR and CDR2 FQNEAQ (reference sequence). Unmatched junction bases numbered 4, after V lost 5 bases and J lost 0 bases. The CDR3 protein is CASSLGQGMNTEAFF. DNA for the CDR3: TGTGCCAGCAGCCTGGGACAGGGAATGAACACTGAAGCTTTCTTT.

In DNA form, the CDR3 reads TGTGCCAGTACCGAGTCCTATAATTCACCCCTCCACTTT. As protein: CASTESYNSPLHF. The rearrangement uses TRBV10-3 and TRBJ1-6, with D unresolved. The CDR3 runs to 13 residues. Germline CDR1 reads ENHRY; CDR2 reads SYGVKD. Deletions cut 10 bases from V and 1 base from J, with 8 bases between.